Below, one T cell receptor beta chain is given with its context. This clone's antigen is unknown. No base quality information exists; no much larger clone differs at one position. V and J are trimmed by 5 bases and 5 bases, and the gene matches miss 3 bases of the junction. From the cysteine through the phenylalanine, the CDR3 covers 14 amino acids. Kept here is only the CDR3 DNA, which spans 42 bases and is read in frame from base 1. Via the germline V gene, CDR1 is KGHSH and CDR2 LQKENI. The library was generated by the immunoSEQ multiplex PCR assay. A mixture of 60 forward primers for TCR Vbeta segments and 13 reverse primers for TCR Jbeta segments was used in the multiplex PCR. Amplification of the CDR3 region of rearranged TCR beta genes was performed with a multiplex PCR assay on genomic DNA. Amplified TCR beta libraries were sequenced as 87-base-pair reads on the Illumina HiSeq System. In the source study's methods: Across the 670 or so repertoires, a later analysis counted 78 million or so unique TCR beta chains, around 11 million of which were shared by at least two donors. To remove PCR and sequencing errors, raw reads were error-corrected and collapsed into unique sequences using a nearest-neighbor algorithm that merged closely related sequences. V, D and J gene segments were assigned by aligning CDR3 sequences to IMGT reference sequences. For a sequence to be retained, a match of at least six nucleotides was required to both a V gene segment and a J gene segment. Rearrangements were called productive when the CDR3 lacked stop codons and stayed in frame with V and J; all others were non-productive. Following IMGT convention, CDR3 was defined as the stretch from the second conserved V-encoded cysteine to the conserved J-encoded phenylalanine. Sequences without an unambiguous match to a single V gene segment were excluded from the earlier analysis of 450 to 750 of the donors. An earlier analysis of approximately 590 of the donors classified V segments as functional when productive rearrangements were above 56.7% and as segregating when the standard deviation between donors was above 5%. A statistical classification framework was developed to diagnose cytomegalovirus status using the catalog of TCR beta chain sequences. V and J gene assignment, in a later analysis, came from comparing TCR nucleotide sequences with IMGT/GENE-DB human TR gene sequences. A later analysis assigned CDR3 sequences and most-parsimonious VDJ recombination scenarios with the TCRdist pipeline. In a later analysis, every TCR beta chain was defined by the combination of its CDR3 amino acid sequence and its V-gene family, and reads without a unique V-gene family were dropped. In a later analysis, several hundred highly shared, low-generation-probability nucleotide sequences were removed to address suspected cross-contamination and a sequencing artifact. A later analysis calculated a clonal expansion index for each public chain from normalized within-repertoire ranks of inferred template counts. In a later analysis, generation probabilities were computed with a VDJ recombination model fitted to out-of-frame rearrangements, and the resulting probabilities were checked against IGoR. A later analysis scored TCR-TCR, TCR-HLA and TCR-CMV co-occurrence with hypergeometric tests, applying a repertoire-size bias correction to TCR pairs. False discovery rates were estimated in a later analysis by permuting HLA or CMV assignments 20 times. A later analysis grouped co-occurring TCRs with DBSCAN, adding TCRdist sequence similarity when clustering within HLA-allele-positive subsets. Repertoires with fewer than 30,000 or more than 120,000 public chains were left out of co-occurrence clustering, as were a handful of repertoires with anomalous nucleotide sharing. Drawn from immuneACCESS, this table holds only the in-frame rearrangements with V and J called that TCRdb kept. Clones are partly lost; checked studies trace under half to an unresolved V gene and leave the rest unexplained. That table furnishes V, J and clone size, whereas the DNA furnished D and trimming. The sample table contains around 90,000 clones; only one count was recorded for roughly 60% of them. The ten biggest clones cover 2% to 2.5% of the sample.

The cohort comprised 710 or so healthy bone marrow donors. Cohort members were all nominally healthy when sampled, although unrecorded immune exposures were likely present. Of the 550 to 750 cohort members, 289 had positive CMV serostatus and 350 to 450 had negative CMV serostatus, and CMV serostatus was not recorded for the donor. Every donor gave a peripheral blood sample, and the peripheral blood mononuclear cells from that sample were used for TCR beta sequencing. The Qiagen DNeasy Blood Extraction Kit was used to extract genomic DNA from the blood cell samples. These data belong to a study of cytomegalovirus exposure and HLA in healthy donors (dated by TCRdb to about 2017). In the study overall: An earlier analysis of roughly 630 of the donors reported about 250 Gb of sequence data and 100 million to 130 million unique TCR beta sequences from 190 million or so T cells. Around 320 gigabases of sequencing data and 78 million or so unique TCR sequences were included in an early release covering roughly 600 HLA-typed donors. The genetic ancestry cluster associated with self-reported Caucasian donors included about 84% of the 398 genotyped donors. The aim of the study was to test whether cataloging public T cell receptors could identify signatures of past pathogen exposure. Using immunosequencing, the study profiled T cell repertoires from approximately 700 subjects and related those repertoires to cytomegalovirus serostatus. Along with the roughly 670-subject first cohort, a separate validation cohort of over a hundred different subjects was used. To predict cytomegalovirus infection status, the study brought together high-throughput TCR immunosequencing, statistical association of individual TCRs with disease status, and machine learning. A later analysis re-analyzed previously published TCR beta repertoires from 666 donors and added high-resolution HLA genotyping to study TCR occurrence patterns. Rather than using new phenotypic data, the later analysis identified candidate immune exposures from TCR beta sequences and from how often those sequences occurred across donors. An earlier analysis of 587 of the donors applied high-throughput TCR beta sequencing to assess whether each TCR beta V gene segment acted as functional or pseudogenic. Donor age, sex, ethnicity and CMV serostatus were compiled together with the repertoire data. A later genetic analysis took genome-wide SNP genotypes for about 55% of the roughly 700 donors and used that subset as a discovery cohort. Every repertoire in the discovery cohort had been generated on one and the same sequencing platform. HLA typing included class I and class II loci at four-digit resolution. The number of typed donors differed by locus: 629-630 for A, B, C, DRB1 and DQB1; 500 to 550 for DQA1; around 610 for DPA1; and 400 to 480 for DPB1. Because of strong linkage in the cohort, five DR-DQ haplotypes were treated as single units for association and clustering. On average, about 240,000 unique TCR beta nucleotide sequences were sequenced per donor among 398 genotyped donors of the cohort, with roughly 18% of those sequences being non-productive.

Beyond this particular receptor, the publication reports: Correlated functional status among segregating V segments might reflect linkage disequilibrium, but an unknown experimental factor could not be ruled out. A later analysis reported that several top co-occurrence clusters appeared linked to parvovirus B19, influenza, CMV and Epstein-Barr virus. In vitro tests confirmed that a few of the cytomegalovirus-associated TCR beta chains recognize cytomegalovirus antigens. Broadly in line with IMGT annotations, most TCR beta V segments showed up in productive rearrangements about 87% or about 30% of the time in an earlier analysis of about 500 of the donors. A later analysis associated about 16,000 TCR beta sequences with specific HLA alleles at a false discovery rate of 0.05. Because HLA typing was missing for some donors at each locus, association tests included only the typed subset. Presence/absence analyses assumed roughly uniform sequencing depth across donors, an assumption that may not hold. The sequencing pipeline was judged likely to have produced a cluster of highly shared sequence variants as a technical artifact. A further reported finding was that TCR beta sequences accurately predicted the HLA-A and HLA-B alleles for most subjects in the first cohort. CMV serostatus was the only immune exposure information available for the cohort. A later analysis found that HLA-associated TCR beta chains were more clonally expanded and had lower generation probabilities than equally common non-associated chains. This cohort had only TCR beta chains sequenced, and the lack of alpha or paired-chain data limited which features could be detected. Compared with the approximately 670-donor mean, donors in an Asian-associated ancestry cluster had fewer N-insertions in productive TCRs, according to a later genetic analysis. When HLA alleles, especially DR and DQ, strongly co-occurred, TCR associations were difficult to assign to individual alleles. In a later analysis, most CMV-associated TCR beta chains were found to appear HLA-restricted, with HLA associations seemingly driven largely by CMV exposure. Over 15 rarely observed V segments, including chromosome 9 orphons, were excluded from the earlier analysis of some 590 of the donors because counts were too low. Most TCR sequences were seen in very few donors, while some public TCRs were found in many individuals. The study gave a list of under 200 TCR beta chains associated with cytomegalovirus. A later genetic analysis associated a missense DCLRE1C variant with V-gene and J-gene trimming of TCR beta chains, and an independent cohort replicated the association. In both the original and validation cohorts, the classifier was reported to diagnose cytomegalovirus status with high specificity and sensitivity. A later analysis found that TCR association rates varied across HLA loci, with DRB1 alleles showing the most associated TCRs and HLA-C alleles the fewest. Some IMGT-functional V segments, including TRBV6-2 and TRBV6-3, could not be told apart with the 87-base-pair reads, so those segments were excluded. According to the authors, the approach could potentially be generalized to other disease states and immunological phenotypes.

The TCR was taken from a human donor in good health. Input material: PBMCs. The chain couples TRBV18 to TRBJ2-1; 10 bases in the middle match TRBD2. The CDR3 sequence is CASSSSGGNNEQFF. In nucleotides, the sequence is TGTGCCAGCTCATCTAGCGGGGGAAACAATGAGCAGTTCTTC.